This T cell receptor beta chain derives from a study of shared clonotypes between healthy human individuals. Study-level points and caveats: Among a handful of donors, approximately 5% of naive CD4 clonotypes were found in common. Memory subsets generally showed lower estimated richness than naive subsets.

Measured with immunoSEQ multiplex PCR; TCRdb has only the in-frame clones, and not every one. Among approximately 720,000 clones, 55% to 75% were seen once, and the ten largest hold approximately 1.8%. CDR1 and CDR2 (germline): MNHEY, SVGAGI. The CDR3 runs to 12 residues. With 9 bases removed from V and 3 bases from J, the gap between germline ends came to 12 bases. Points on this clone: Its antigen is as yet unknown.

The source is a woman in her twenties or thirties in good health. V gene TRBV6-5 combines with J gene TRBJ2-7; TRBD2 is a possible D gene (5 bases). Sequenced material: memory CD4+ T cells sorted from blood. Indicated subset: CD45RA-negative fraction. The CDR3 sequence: CASRGSGYEQYF. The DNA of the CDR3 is TGTGCCAGTCGGGGATCAGGCTACGAGCAGTACTTC.